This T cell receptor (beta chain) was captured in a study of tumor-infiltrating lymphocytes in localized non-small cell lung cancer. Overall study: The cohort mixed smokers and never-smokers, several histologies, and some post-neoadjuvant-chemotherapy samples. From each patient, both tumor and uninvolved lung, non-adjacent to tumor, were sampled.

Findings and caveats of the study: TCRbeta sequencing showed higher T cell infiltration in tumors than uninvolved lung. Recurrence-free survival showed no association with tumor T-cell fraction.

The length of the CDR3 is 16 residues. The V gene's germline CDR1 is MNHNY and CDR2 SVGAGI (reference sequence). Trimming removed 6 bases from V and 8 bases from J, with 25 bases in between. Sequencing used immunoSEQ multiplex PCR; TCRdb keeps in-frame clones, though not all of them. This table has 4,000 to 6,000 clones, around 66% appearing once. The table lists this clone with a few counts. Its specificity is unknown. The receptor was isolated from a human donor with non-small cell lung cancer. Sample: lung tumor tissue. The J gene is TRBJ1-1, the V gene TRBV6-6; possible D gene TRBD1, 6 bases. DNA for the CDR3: TGTGCCAGCAGACCCTATCTGGACAGTTCCTACCCCGAAGCTTTCTTT. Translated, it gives CASRPYLDSSYPEAFF.